This T cell receptor beta chain was recorded in a study of shared clonotypes between healthy human individuals. The naive CD8 fraction comprised CD45RO-negative cells positively selected for CCR7 and excluded terminally differentiated effector memory CD45RA+ cells. Free of recent acute infections or vaccinations, the donors were healthy HIV-negative adults. With V trimmed by 3 bases and J by 4 bases, 10 bases remained unmatched. The CDR3 is 16 amino acids. Germline values: CDR1 SGDLS, CDR2 YYNGEE. On this clone itself: Its antigen is still unknown.

Assay used: immunoSEQ multiplex PCR; TCRdb lists only in-frame clones, some missing. The sample has under 850,000 clones; 80% to 95% are singletons. The study's findings and limits: Rarefaction demonstrated incomplete sorted-subset sequencing despite large depth.

This TCR came from a man aged 25-45 years in good health. The chain couples TRBV9 to TRBJ1-2; 9 nucleotides agree with TRBD1. The specimen was naive CD8+ T cells sorted from blood. Here the CDR3 reads CASSAQTRDRVYGYTF. In DNA, the CDR3 is TGTGCCAGCAGCGCCCAGACCCGGGACAGGGTCTATGGCTACACCTTC.